Listed below are T cell receptor beta chains from one sample, sequenced in a study of cytomegalovirus exposure and HLA in healthy donors. Using immunoSEQ multiplex PCR, the repertoire was profiled, and TCRdb retains in-frame clones only, with some absent. The sample records under 140,000 clones, roughly 80% being singletons. Sequenced sample: PBMCs. The origin of the receptors is a man in his thirties or forties in good health and CMV-seropositive. Each CDR3 is given with its conserved first and last residue. The D gene is left open where the match is weak. The size of a clone is reported for some rows only, either as once, few or many, or as a class for expanded clones.

TRBV14	.	.	TRBJ1-2	CASSQAAGIYYGYTF	TGTGCCAGCAGCCAAGCGGCAGGAATCTACTATGGCTACACCTTC
TRBV9	TRBD2	.	TRBJ2-3	CASSVETGGDTDTQYF	TGCGCCAGCAGCGTAGAAACGGGGGGAGACACAGATACGCAGTATTTT
TRBV6-5	.	.	TRBJ2-2	CASSARMNTGELFF	TGTGCCAGCAGTGCGCGGATGAACACCGGGGAGCTGTTTTTT
TRBV21-1	.	.	TRBJ2-7	CASSKAGETGGGHRIYEQYF	TGTGCCAGCAGCAAAGCGGGTGAGACAGGGGGCGGACATCGAATATACGAGCAGTACTTC
TRBV15	.	few	TRBJ1-1	CATSRFRTNVETEAFF	TGTGCCACCAGCAGATTCCGGACAAACGTCGAGACTGAAGCTTTCTTT
TRBV7-3	TRBD1	.	TRBJ2-1	CASSLGVGRGSYNEQFF	TGTGCCAGCAGCTTAGGTGTTGGCAGGGGGTCCTACAATGAGCAGTTCTTC
TRBV6-5	TRBD1	.	TRBJ2-7	CASRPGQGYEQYF	TGTGCCAGCAGACCGGGACAGGGCTACGAGCAGTACTTC
TRBV7-9	.	.	TRBJ1-2	CASSLGRGTNYGYTF	TGTGCCAGCAGCTTAGGGCGGGGGACTAACTATGGCTACACCTTC
TRBV2	.	.	TRBJ1-2	CARDAEGYGYTF	TGTGCCAGAGATGCCGAGGGCTATGGCTACACTTTC
TRBV7-2	.	.	TRBJ2-2	CASSFTIASTGELFF	TGTGCCAGCAGCTTCACTATAGCGAGCACCGGGGAGCTGTTTTTT
TRBV2	TRBD2	.	TRBJ2-1	CASRRWRAGVSSYNEQFF	TGTGCCAGCAGACGGTGGCGAGCGGGGGTAAGCTCCTACAATGAGCAGTTCTTC
TRBV5-5	.	.	TRBJ1-2	CASSLAGGRVDGYTF	TGTGCCAGCAGCTTGGCCGGTGGCAGGGTTGATGGCTACACCTTC
TRBV5-1	TRBD1	.	TRBJ2-5	CASSATQGAETQYF	TGCGCCAGCAGCGCTACGCAGGGGGCGGAGACCCAGTACTTC
TRBV2	TRBD1	.	TRBJ1-3	CASSEFRGNTIYF	TGTGCCAGCAGTGAATTCAGGGGGAACACCATATATTTT
TRBV28	.	.	TRBJ1-4	CASSWLATNEKLFF	TGTGCCAGCAGTTGGCTCGCAACTAATGAAAAACTGTTTTTT
TRBV7-2	.	.	TRBJ1-6	CASSLGIGGSPLHF	TGTGCCAGCAGCTTAGGGATCGGCGGGTCACCCCTCCACTTT
TRBV11-2	.	.	TRBJ1-1	CASSSYHLGTEAFF	TGTGCCAGCAGCTCCTACCACCTCGGCACTGAAGCTTTCTTT
TRBV27	.	few	TRBJ1-1	CASSLSGGNTEAFF	TGTGCCAGCAGTTTATCGGGGGGGAACACTGAAGCTTTCTTT
TRBV7-9	TRBD2	.	TRBJ2-7	CASSSGRGGVYEQYF	TGTGCCAGCAGCTCGGGGCGCGGGGGAGTTTACGAGCAGTACTTC
TRBV9	.	.	TRBJ2-5	CASSVQGGETQYF	TGTGCCAGCAGCGTACAGGGAGGAGAGACCCAGTACTTC
TRBV19	TRBD1	.	TRBJ2-5	CASSIGAGGAETQYF	TGTGCCAGTAGTATTGGGGCAGGGGGCGCAGAGACCCAGTACTTC
TRBV10-1	TRBD2	.	TRBJ2-7	CASSESGGLAVYEQYF	TGCGCCAGCAGTGAGTCGGGGGGACTAGCGGTCTACGAGCAGTACTTC
TRBV7-3	TRBD1	.	TRBJ2-7	CASSFWRTGLYEQYF	TGTGCCAGCAGCTTCTGGAGGACAGGACTCTACGAGCAGTACTTC
TRBV6-1	TRBD1	.	TRBJ1-5	CASSDQGGQPQHF	TGTGCCAGCAGTGACCAGGGGGGTCAGCCCCAGCATTTT
TRBV5-1	TRBD2	.	TRBJ2-3	CASSWSGGDVYTQYF	TGCGCCAGCAGCTGGAGCGGGGGGGATGTTTATACGCAGTATTTT
TRBV11-3	TRBD1	.	TRBJ2-1	CASSSGTGYNEQFF	TGTGCCAGCAGCTCCGGGACAGGGTACAATGAGCAGTTCTTC
TRBV6-6	TRBD1	.	TRBJ1-2	CASSYLDRGPYGYTF	TGTGCCAGCAGTTACCTTGACAGGGGACCCTATGGCTACACCTTC
TRBV6-1	.	.	TRBJ2-5	CASSEALRGSLETQYF	TGTGCCAGCAGTGAAGCGCTTCGGGGTTCGTTGGAGACCCAGTACTTC
TRBV2	.	.	TRBJ2-7	CASTPGGGVQYF	TGTGCCAGCACCCCCGGAGGCGGGGTTCAGTACTTC
TRBV9	.	once	TRBJ2-5	CASSVRSFQETQYF	TGTGCCAGCAGCGTAAGGAGTTTCCAAGAGACCCAGTACTTC
TRBV6-5	TRBD1	.	TRBJ1-2	CASSSTLDRGLYGYTF	TGTGCCAGCAGTTCTACCTTGGACAGGGGGCTGTATGGCTACACCTTC
TRBV18	TRBD1	.	TRBJ2-7	CASSRTGDYEQYF	TGTGCCAGCTCACGGACAGGAGACTACGAGCAGTACTTC
TRBV4-1	.	once	TRBJ2-1	CASSQAGREGEQFF	TGCGCCAGCAGCCAAGCCGGCAGGGAAGGTGAGCAGTTCTTC
TRBV7-8	TRBD2	.	TRBJ2-3	CASSRGTSGGTDTQYF	TGTGCCAGCAGCCGGGGGACTAGCGGAGGCACAGATACGCAGTATTTT
TRBV27	.	.	TRBJ1-6	CASSLPAPGSPLHF	TGTGCCAGCAGTTTACCTGCCCCCGGGTCACCCCTCCACTTT
TRBV2	.	.	TRBJ2-4	CASKGDSWDIQYF	TGTGCCAGCAAAGGGGACTCGTGGGACATTCAGTACTTC
TRBV7-2	TRBD1	.	TRBJ1-6	CASSHRDRAFSYNSPLHF	TGTGCCAGCAGCCACCGGGACAGGGCCTTCTCCTATAATTCACCCCTCCACTTT
TRBV18	.	.	TRBJ1-2	CASSPGEDYGYTF	TGTGCCAGCTCACCAGGGGAGGACTATGGCTACACCTTT
TRBV7-9	.	.	TRBJ1-4	CSSSLDGPPREKLFF	TGTTCCAGCAGCTTAGACGGTCCCCCTCGGGAAAAACTGTTTTTT
TRBV27	TRBD1	.	TRBJ2-7	CASSLSSTGPYEQYF	TGTGCCAGCAGCCTATCCTCGACAGGGCCCTACGAGCAGTACTTC
TRBV6-1	TRBD1	few	TRBJ1-2	CASGDRGIIPDGYTF	TGTGCCAGCGGCGACAGGGGTATAATCCCAGATGGCTACACCTTC
TRBV27	TRBD1	once	TRBJ1-2	CASSFMGTGNGYTF	TGTGCCAGCAGTTTTATGGGGACAGGGAATGGCTACACCTTC
TRBV15	.	.	TRBJ2-1	CATSSTGFTYNEQFF	TGTGCCACCAGCAGCACAGGGTTCACCTACAATGAGCAGTTCTTC
TRBV5-1	TRBD2	.	TRBJ2-7	CASSLVTSGEQYF	TGCGCCAGCAGCTTGGTGACTAGCGGCGAGCAGTACTTC
TRBV11-3	.	.	TRBJ2-7	CASSLGGGAVDEQYF	TGTGCCAGCAGCTTAGGTGGGGGGGCGGTGGACGAGCAGTACTTC
TRBV5-8	TRBD1	.	TRBJ1-1	CASSQDRFLNTEAFF	TGTGCCAGCAGCCAGGACAGGTTTTTGAACACTGAAGCTTTCTTT
TRBV18	.	.	TRBJ2-5	CASSPDTRETQYF	TGTGCCAGCTCACCGGATACGAGGGAGACCCAGTACTTC
TRBV7-9	TRBD1	.	TRBJ1-1	CASSPGTGFGEAFF	TGTGCCAGCAGTCCCGGGACAGGGTTCGGTGAGGCTTTCTTT
TRBV5-1	.	few	TRBJ1-2	CASSLSANYGYTF	TGCGCCAGCAGCTTGTCAGCTAACTATGGCTACACCTTC
TRBV4-1	.	.	TRBJ1-3	CASSQDPGAANTIYF	TGCGCCAGCAGCCAAGATCCAGGGGCGGCAAACACCATATATTTT
TRBV10-2	.	.	TRBJ2-1	CASSESGLLSNEQFF	TGCGCCAGCAGTGAGTCAGGACTACTGAGCAATGAGCAGTTCTTC
TRBV5-1	.	.	TRBJ1-1	CASSVSQGKNTEAFF	TGCGCCAGCAGCGTATCACAGGGCAAGAACACTGAAGCTTTCTTT
TRBV11-2	TRBD1	.	TRBJ2-7	CASSTQGDVSYEQYF	TGTGCCAGCAGCACTCAGGGGGACGTCTCCTACGAGCAGTACTTC
TRBV7-9	.	.	TRBJ1-1	CASPWGPTEAFF	TGTGCCAGCCCGTGGGGGCCCACTGAAGCTTTCTTT
TRBV5-1	.	.	TRBJ1-1	CASSLQGADTEAFF	TGCGCCAGCAGCTTACAGGGCGCCGACACTGAAGCTTTCTTT
TRBV25-1	TRBD1	.	TRBJ1-2	CASSRQGGYGYTF	TGTGCCAGCAGCAGACAGGGGGGCTATGGCTACACCTTC
TRBV6-1	TRBD1	few	TRBJ1-1	CASSSQGERTEAFF	TGTGCCAGCAGTTCCCAGGGGGAAAGGACTGAAGCTTTCTTT
TRBV27	.	.	TRBJ1-1	CASSLSGGTEAFF	TGTGCCAGCAGTTTATCGGGGGGCACTGAAGCTTTCTTT
TRBV30	.	once	TRBJ1-1	CAWSPDSNTEAFF	TGTGCCTGGAGCCCCGACAGTAACACTGAAGCTTTCTTT